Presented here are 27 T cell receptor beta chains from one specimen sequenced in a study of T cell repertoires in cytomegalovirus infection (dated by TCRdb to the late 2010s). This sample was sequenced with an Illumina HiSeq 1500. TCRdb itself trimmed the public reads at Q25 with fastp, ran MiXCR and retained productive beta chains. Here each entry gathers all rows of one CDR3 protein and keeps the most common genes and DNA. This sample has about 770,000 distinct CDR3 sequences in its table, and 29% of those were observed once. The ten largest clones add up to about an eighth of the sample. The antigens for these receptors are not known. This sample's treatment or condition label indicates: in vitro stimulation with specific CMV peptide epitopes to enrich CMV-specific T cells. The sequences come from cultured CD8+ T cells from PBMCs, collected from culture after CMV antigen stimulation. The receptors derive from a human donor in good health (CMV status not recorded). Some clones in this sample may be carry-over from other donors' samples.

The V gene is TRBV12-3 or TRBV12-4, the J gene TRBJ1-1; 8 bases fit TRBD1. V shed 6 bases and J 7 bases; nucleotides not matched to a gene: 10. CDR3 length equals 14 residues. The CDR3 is CASSGQGDGDEAFF. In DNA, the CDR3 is TGTGCCAGCAGCGGACAGGGTGATGGAGATGAAGCTTTCTTT.

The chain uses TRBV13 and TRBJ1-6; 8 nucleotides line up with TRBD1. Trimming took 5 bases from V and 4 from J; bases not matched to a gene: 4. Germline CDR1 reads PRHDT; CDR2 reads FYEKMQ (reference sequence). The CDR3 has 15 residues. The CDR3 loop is CASSPNRGYNSPLHF. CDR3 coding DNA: TGTGCCAGCAGCCCTAACAGGGGGTATAATTCACCCCTCCACTTT.

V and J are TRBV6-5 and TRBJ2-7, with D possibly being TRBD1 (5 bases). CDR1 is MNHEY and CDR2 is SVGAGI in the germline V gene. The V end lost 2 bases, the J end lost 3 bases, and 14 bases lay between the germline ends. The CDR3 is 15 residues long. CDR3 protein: CASSYTGHPYYEQYF. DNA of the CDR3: TGTGCCAGCAGTTACACAGGCCACCCCTACTACGAGCAGTACTTC.

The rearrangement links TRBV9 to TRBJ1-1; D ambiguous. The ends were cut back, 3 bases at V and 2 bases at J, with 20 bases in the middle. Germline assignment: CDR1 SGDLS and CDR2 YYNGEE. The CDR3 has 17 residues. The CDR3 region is CASSAREEVIKNTEAFF. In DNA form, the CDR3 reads TGTGCCAGCAGCGCCCGAGAGGAGGTGATTAAAAACACTGAAGCTTTCTTT.

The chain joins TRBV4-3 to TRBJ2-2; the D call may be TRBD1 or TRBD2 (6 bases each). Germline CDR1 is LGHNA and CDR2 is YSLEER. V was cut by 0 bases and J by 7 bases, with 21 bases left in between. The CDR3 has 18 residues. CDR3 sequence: CASSQDIRLGGRDGELFF. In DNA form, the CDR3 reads TGCGCCAGCAGCCAAGATATAAGATTAGGGGGGCGCGACGGGGAGCTGTTTTTT.

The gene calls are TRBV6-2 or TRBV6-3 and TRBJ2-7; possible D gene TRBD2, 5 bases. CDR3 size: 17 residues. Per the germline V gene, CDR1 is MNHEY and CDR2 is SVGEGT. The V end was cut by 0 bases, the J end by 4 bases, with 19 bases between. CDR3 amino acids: CASSYSKFSRTGYEQYV. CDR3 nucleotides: TGTGCCAGCAGTTACTCGAAATTTTCCAGGACGGGGTACGAGCAGTACGTC.

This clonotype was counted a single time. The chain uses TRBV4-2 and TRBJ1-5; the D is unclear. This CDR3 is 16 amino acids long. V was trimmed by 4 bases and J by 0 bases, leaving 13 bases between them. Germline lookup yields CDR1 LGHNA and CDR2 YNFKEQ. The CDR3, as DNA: TGTGCCAGCAGCCTTACCCACACTAATAGCAATCAGCCCCAGCATTTT. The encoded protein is CASSLTHTNSNQPQHF.

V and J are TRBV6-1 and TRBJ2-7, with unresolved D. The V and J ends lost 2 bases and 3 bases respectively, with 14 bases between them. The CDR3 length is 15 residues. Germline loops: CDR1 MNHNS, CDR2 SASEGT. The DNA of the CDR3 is TGTGCCAGCAGTGAATCGGTGGAGTACCACTACGAGCAGTACTTC. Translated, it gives CASSESVEYHYEQYF.

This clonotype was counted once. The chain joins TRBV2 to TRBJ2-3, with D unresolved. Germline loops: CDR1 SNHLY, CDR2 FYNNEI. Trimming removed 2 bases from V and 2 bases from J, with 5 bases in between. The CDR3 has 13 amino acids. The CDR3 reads CASSESNTDTQYF. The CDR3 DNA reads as TGTGCCAGCAGTGAATCCAACACAGATACGCAGTATTTT.

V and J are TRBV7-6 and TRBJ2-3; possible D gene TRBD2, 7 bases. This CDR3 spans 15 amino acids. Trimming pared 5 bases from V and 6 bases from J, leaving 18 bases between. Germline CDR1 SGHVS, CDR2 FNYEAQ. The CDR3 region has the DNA TGTGCCAGCAGCATTCTTGGGGGGGCGACTGATACGCAGTATTTT. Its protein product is CASSILGGATDTQYF.

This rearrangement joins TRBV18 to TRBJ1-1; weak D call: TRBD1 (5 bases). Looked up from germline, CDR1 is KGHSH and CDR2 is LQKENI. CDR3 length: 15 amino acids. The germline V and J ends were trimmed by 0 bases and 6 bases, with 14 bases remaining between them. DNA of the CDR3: TGTGCCAGCTCACCACCGGATTCTAAAGGGGCTGAAGCTTTCTTT. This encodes CASSPPDSKGAEAFF. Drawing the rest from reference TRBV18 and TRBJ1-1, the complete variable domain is NAGVMQNPRHLVRRRGQEARLRCSPMKGHSHVYWYRQLPEEGLKFMVYLQKENIIDESGMPKERFSAEFPKEGPSILRIQQVVRGDSAAYFCASSPPDSKGAEAFFGQGTRLTVV.

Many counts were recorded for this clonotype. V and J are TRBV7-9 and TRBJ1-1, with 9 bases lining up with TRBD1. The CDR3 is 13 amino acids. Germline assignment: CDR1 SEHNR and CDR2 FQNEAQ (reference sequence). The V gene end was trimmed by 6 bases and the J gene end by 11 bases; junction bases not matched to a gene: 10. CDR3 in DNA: TGTGCCAGCAGGCGGGGACAGGGTCGGAATGCTTTCTTT. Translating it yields CASRRGQGRNAFF.

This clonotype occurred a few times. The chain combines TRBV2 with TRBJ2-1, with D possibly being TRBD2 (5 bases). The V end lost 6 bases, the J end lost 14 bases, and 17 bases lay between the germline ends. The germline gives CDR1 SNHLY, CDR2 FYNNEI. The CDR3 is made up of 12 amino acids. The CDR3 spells CASRGLATSEFF. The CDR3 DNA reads TGTGCCAGCAGAGGGCTAGCTACGAGCGAGTTCTTC. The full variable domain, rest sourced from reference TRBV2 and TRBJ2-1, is EPEVTQTPSHQVTQMGQEVILRCVPISNHLYFYWYRQILGQKVEFLVSFYNNEISEKSEIFDDQFSVERPDGSNFTLKIRSTKLEDSAMYFCASRGLATSEFFGPGTRLTVL.

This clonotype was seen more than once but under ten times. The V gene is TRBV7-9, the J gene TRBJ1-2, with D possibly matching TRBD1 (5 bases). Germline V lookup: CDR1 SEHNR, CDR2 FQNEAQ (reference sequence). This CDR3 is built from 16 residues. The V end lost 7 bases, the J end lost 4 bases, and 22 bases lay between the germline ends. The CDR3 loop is CASIRPPGPSPYGYTF. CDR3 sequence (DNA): TGTGCCAGCATCCGTCCGCCGGGGCCCTCCCCCTATGGCTACACCTTC.

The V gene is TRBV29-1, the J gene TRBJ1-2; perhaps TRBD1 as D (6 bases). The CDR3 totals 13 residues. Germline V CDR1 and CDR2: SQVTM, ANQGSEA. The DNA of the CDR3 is TGCACAGCCGAGGACAGTCGGATCTATGGCTACACCTTC. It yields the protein CTAEDSRIYGYTF. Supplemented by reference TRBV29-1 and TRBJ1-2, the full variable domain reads SAVISQKPSRDICQRGTSLTIQCQVDSQVTMMFWYRQQPGQSLTLIATANQGSEATYESGFVIDKFPISRPNLTFSTLTVSNMSPEDSSIYLCTAEDSRIYGYTFGSGTRLTVV.

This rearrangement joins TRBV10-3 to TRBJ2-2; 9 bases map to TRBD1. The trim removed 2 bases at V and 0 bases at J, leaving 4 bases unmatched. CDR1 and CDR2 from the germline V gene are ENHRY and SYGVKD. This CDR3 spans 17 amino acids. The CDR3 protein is CAISEPRTGANTGELFF. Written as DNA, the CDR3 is TGTGCCATCAGTGAGCCCCGGACAGGGGCGAACACCGGGGAGCTGTTTTTT.

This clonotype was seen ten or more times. CDR3 bases: TGCGCCAGCAGCTTGTCAGTGACAGGGCTCACCGGGGAGCTGTTTTTT. Translating it yields CASSLSVTGLTGELFF. This chain links TRBV5-1 with TRBJ2-2, with 7 bases fitting TRBD1. CDR3 length equals 16 residues. Per germline, CDR1 SGHRS and CDR2 YFSETQ. Losses at the gene ends were 1 base for V and 4 bases for J; bases not matched to a gene: 7.

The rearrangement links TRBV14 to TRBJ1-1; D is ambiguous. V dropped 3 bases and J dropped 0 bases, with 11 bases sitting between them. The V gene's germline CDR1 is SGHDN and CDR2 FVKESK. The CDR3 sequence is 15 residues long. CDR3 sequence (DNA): TGTGCCAGCAGCCACAGTTGGGCTATGAACACTGAAGCTTTCTTT. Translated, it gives CASSHSWAMNTEAFF.

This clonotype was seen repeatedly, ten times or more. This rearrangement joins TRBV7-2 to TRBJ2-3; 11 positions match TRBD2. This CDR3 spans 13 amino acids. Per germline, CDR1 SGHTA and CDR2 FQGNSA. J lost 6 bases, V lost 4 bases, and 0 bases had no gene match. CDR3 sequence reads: CASSSSGGDTQYF. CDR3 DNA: TGTGCCAGCAGCTCTAGCGGGGGGGATACGCAGTATTTT.

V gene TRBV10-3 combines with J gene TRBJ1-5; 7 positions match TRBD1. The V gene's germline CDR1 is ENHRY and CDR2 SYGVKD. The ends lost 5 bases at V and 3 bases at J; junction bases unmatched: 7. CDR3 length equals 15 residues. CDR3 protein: CAISPQGGANQPQHF. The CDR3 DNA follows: TGTGCCATCAGTCCCCAGGGGGGAGCCAATCAGCCCCAGCATTTT.

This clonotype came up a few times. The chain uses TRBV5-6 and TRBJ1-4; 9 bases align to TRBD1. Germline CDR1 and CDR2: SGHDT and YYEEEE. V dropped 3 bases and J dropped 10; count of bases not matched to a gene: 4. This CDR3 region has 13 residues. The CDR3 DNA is TGTGCCAGCAGCTCCTCGGACAGGGGAAAACTGTTTTTT. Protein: CASSSSDRGKLFF.

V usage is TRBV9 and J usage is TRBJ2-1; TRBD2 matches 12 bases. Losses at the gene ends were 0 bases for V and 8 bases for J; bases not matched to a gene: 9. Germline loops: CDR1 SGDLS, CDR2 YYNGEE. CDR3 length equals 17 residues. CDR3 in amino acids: CASSVGLAGGLEDEQFF. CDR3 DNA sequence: TGTGCCAGCAGCGTAGGGCTAGCGGGGGGGCTTGAAGATGAGCAGTTCTTC.

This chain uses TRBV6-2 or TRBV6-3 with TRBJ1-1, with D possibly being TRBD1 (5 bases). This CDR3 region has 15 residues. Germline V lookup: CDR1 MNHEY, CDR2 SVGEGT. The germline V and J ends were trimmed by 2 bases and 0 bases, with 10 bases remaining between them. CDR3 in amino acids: CASSYTRGLNTEAFF. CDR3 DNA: TGTGCCAGCAGTTACACGAGGGGATTGAACACTGAAGCTTTCTTT.

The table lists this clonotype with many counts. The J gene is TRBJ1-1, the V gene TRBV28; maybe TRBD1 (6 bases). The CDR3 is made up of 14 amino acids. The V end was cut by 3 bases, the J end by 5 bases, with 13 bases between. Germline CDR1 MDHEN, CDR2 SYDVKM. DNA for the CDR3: TGTGCCAGCAGTTTCCCCGGGGGCCGAACTGAAGCTTTCTTT. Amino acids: CASSFPGGRTEAFF.

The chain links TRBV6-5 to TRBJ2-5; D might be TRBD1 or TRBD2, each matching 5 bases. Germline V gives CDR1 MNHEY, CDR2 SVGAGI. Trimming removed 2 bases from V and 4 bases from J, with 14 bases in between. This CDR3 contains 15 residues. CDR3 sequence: CASSYATGARETQYF. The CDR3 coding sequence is TGTGCCAGCAGTTACGCAACCGGGGCTCGAGAGACCCAGTACTTC.

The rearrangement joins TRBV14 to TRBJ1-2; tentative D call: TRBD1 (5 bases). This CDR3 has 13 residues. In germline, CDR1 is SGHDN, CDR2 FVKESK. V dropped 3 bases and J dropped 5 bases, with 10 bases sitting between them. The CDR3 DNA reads TGTGCCAGCAGCCAGGGGGAACGGTATGGCTACACCTTC. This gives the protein CASSQGERYGYTF.

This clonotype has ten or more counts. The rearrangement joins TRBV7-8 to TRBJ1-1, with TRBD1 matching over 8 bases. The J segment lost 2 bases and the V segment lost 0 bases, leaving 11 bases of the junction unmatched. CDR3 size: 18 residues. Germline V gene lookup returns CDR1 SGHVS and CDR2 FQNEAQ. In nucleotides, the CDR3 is TGTGCCAGCAGCTTAGCCCGGACAGGGATAATATTAAACACTGAAGCTTTCTTT. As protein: CASSLARTGIILNTEAFF.